This T cell receptor beta chain was profiled in a study of CD8+ T cells in alopecia areata. PBMC-derived CD4+ and CD8+ T cells were sorted. RNA was extracted and reverse transcribed into cDNA as the sequencing template. Measured with immunoSEQ multiplex PCR; TCRdb has only the in-frame clones, and not every one. The sample consists of 110,000 or so clones, less than 70% of them appearing once. With regard to this clone: Its antigen is as yet unknown.

General study findings and limits: Lesional scalp, especially alopecia totalis/universalis, showed higher clonality than normal scalp. Relative to mice, TCR sharing across patients was less clear, a difference possibly HLA-related. Scalp sample sequencing also detects resident alphabeta T cells of normal skin.

Germline CDR1 is SEHNR and CDR2 is FQNEAQ (reference sequence). The CDR3 totals 12 residues. Deletions cut 5 bases from V and 3 bases from J, with 5 bases between. V and J are TRBV7-9 and TRBJ1-5, with D hard to call. The sample was CD4+ T cells sorted from blood. The TCR comes from a human donor in good health. The CDR3 DNA sequence: TGTGCCAGCAGCGGGCTCAATCAGCCCCAGCATTTT. Its protein is CASSGLNQPQHF.